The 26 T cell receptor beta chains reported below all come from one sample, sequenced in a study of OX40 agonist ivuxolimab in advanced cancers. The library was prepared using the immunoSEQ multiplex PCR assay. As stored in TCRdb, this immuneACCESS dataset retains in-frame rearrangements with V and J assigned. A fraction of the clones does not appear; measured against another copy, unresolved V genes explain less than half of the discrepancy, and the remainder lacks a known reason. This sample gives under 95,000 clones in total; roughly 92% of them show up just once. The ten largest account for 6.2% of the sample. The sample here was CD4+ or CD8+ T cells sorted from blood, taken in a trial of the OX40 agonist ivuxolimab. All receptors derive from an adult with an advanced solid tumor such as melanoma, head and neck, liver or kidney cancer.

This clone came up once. The CDR3 DNA reads as TGTGCCAGCCAGGGACCGAGCTCTGGAAACACCATATATTTT. It yields the protein CASQGPSSGNTIYF. The chain recombines TRBV28 with TRBJ1-3, with a tentative D call TRBD1 (5 bases). Trimming removed 8 bases from V and 0 bases from J, with 11 bases in between. The V gene's germline CDR1 is MDHEN and CDR2 SYDVKM. The length of the CDR3 is 14 residues. Complete variable domain (other parts from reference TRBV28 and TRBJ1-3): DVKVTQSSRYLVKRTGEKVFLECVQDMDHENMFWYRQDPGLGLRLIYFSYDVKMKEKGDIPEGYSVSREKKERFSLILESASTNQTSMYLCASQGPSSGNTIYFGEGSWLTVV.

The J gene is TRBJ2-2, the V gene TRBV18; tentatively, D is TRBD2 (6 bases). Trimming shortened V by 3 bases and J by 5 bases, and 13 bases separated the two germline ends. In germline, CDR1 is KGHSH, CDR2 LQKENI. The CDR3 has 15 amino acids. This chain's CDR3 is CASSPSGVGTGELFF. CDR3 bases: TGTGCCAGCTCACCGTCGGGAGTAGGGACCGGGGAGCTGTTTTTT.

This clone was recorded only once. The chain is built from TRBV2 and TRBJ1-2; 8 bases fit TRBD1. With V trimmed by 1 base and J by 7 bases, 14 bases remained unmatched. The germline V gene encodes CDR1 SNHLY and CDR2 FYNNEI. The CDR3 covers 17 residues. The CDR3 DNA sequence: TGTGCCAGCAGTGAAGGATACGGACAGGGAGGGATAATTGGCTACACCTTC. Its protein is CASSEGYGQGGIIGYTF.

The CDR3 reads CASSIDSIGQPQHF. CDR3 coding DNA: TGTGCCAGTAGTATAGATAGTATCGGGCAGCCCCAGCATTTT. The chain couples TRBV19 to TRBJ1-5; D unclear. Trimming stripped 0 bases from V and 7 bases from J, with 10 bases between. From germline, CDR1 is LNHDA and CDR2 SQIVND (reference sequence). This CDR3 has 14 amino acids. Full variable domain (rest looked up from reference TRBV19 and TRBJ1-5): DGGITQSPKYLFRKEGQNVTLSCEQNLNHDAMYWYRQDPGQGLRLIYYSQIVNDFQKGDIAEGYSVSREKKESFPLTVTSAQKNPTAFYLCASSIDSIGQPQHFGDGTRLSIL.

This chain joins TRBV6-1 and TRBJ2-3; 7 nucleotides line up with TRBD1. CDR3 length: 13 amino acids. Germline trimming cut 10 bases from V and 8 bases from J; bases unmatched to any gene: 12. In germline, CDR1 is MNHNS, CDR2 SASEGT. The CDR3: CAIDREDKGTQYF. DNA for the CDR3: TGTGCCATCGACAGGGAAGACAAGGGTACGCAGTATTTT.

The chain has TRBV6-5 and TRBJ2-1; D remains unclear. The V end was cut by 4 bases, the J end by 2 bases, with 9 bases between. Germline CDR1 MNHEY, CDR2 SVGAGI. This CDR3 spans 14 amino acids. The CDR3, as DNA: TGTGCCAGCAGTTTTAGTAGCCCCTACAATGAGCAGTTCTTC. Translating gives CASSFSSPYNEQFF.

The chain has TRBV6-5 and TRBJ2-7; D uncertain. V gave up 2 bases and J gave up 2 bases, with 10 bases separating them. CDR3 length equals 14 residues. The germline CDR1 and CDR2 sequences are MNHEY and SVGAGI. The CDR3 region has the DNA TGTGCCAGCAGTTACGGGGTAGAGACCTACGAGCAGTACTTC. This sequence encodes CASSYGVETYEQYF.

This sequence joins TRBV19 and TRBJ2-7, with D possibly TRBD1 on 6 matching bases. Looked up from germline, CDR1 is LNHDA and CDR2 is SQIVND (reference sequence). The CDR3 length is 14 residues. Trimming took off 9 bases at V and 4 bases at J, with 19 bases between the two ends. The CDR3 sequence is CASKAGAGVYEQYF. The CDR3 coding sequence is TGTGCCAGCAAAGCCGGGGCAGGGGTTTACGAGCAGTACTTC.

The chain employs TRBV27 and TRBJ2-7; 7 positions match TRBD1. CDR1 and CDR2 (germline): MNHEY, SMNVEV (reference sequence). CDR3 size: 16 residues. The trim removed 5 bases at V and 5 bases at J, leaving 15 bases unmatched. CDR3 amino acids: CASSGYEGDRVNEQYF. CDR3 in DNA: TGTGCCAGCAGTGGATACGAAGGAGACAGGGTAAACGAGCAGTACTTC.

CDR3 in amino acids: CASSVPGLAPGGGYNEQFF. CDR3 in DNA: TGTGCCAGCAGCGTACCGGGACTAGCCCCGGGGGGGGGCTACAATGAGCAGTTCTTC. The chain links TRBV9 to TRBJ2-1, with TRBD2 matching over 9 bases. CDR1 is SGDLS and CDR2 is YYNGEE in the germline V gene. The CDR3 contains 19 residues. The V gene end was trimmed by 1 base and the J gene end by 3 bases; junction bases not matched to a gene: 14.

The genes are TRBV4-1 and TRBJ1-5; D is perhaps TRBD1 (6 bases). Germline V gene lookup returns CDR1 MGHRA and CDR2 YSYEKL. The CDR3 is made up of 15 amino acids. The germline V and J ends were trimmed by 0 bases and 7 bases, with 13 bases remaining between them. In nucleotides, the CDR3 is TGCGCCAGCAGCCAAGATGAGGGGGTCGGGCAGCCCCAGCATTTT. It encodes CASSQDEGVGQPQHF.

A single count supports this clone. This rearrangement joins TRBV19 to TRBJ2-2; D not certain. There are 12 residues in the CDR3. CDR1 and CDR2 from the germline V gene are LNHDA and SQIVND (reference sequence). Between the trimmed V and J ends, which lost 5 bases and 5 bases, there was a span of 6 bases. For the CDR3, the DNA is TGTGCCAGTAGTTTCCGGACCGGGGAGCTGTTTTTT. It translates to CASSFRTGELFF. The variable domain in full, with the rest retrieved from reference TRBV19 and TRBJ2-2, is DGGITQSPKYLFRKEGQNVTLSCEQNLNHDAMYWYRQDPGQGLRLIYYSQIVNDFQKGDIAEGYSVSREKKESFPLTVTSAQKNPTAFYLCASSFRTGELFFGEGSRLTVL.

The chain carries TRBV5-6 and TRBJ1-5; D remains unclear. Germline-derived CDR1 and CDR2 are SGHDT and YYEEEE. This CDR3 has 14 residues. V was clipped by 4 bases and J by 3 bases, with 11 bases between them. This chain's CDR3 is CASSHRTANQPQHF. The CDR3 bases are TGTGCCAGCAGCCATAGGACGGCCAATCAGCCCCAGCATTTT.

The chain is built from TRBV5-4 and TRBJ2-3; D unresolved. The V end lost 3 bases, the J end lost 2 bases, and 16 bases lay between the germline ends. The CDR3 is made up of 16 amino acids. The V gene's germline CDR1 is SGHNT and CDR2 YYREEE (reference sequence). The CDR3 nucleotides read TGTGCCAGCAGCTCCGTCAGCGCCCCAGTCACAGATACGCAGTATTTT. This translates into CASSSVSAPVTDTQYF.

The CDR3 DNA reads as TGCGCCAGCAGCCAAGGGCCCGGGCTAGCGGGAGACTACAATGAGCAGTTCTTC. This codes for CASSQGPGLAGDYNEQFF. V usage is TRBV4-1 and J usage is TRBJ2-1; 10 bases agree with TRBD2. Losses at the gene ends were 1 base for V and 3 bases for J; bases not matched to a gene: 9. Germline CDR1 and CDR2: MGHRA and YSYEKL. The CDR3 length is 18 residues.

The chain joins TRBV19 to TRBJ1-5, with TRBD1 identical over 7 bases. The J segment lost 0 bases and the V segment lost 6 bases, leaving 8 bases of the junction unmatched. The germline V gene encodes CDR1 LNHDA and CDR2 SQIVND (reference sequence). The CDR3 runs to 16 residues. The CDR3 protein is CASRPGTAFSNQPQHF. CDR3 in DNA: TGTGCCAGTAGACCCGGGACAGCCTTTAGCAATCAGCCCCAGCATTTT.

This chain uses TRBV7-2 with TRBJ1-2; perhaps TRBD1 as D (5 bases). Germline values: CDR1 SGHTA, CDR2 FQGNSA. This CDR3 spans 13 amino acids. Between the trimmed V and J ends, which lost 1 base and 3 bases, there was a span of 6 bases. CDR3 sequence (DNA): TGTGCCAGCAGCTTAGTAGGGGACTATGGCTACACCTTC. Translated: CASSLVGDYGYTF.

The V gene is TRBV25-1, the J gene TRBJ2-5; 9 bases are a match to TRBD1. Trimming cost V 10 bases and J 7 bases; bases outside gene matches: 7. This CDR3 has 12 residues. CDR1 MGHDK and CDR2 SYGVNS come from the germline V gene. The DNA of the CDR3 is TGTGCCACGGACAGGGGTGGGGGGACCCAGTACTTC. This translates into CATDRGGGTQYF.

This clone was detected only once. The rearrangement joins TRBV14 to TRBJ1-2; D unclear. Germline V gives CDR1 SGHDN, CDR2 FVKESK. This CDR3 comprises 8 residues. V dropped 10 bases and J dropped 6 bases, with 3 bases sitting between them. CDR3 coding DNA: TGTGCCAACGATGGCTACACCTTC. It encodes CANDGYTF.

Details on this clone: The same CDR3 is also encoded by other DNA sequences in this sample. The CDR3 DNA is TGTGCCAGCAGTTTATCATCCTACAATGAGCAGTTCTTC. It codes for CASSLSSYNEQFF. V gene TRBV27 combines with J gene TRBJ2-1; unclear D gene. V was cut by 0 bases and J by 1 base, with 1 base left in between. Germline V gives CDR1 MNHEY, CDR2 SMNVEV (reference sequence). The CDR3 is 13 amino acids.

The DNA for the CDR3 is TGTGCCAGCGCCGGGACAGGAGCCTACGAGCAGTACTTC. Translating gives CASAGTGAYEQYF. The chain uses TRBV7-9 and TRBJ2-7, with TRBD1 identical over 8 bases. This CDR3 contains 13 residues. The germline V gene has CDR1 SEHNR and CDR2 FQNEAQ (reference sequence). Trimming cost V 8 bases and J 2 bases; bases outside gene matches: 5.

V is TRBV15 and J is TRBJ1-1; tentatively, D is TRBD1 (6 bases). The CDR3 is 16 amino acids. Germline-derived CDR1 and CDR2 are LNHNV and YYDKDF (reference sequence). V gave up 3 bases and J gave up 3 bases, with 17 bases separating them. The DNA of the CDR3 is TGTGCCACCAGCAGGTTCCCCGGGGGGGCGGACACTGAAGCTTTCTTT. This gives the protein CATSRFPGGADTEAFF. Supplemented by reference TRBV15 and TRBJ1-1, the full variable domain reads DAMVIQNPRYQVTQFGKPVTLSCSQTLNHNVMYWYQQKSSQAPKLLFHYYDKDFNNEADTPDNFQSRRPNTSFCFLDIRSPGLGDTAMYLCATSRFPGGADTEAFFGQGTRLTVV.

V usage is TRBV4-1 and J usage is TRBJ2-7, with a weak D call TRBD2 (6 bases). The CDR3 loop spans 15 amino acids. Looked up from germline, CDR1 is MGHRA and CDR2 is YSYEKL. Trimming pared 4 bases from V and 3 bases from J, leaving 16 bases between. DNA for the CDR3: TGCGCCAGCAGCCCCCGGGACTCCGGGGACTACGAGCAGTACTTC. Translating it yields CASSPRDSGDYEQYF.

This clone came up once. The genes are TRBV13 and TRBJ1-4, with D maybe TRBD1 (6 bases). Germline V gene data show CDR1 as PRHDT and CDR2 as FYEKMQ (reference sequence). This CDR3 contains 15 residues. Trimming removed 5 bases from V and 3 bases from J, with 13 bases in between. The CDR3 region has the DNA TGTGCCAGCAGCCCCCGACAGGTCCCTAATGAAAAACTGTTTTTT. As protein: CASSPRQVPNEKLFF. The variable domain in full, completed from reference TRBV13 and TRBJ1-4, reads AAGVIQSPRHLIKEKRETATLKCYPIPRHDTVYWYQQGPGQDPQFLISFYEKMQSDKGSIPDRFSAQQFSDYHSELNMSSLELGDSALYFCASSPRQVPNEKLFFGSGTQLSVL.

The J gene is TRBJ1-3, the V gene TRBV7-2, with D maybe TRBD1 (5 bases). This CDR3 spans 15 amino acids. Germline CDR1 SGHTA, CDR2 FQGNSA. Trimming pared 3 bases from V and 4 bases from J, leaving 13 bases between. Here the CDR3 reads CASSFNGGTGNTIYF. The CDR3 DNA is TGTGCCAGCAGCTTCAACGGGGGAACAGGAAACACCATATATTTT.

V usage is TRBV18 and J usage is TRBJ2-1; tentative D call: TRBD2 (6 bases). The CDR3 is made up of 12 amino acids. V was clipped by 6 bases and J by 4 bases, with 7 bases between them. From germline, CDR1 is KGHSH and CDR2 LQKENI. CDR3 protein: CASSRGYNEQFF. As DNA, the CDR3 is TGTGCCAGCTCCCGGGGGTACAATGAGCAGTTCTTC.